These 28 T cell receptor beta chains were sequenced from one sample in a study of shared clonotypes between healthy human individuals. Profiled with immunoSEQ multiplex PCR; TCRdb holds only in-frame clones, not every one. Of 2 million to 2.5 million clones in the sample, 90% to 95% were seen once. Sequenced: naive CD4+ T cells from PBMCs. This sample's subset: CD45RA+ positively selected. The receptor set was obtained from a man aged 18 to 35 in good health. Some clones in this sample may be carry-over from other donors' samples.

The chain uses TRBV4-1 and TRBJ2-1, with D unresolved. V dropped 1 base and J dropped 0 bases, with 7 bases sitting between them. The CDR3 totals 15 residues. CDR1 and CDR2 from the germline V gene are MGHRA and YSYEKL. CDR3 sequence (DNA): TGCGCCAGCAGCCAAGGGTCCGGCTCCTACAATGAGCAGTTCTTC. Translation: CASSQGSGSYNEQFF.

The chain joins TRBV5-1 to TRBJ2-5, with a possible D match to TRBD1 (6 bases). V gave up 5 bases and J gave up 5 bases, with 16 bases separating them. Germline CDR1 SGHRS, CDR2 YFSETQ. The CDR3 contains 14 residues. The CDR3 protein is CASRNDRLGETQYF. In DNA form, the CDR3 reads TGCGCCAGCAGGAACGACAGGCTGGGGGAGACCCAGTACTTC. Full variable domain (outside the CDR3, taken from reference TRBV5-1 and TRBJ2-5): KAGVTQTPRYLIKTRGQQVTLSCSPISGHRSVSWYQQTPGQGLQFLFEYFSETQRNKGNFPGRFSGRQFSNSRSEMNVSTLELGDSALYLCASRNDRLGETQYFGPGTRLLVL.

The V call is TRBV28, the J call TRBJ2-4; D gene unclear. The CDR3 has 11 residues. In germline, CDR1 is MDHEN, CDR2 SYDVKM. V lost 5 bases and J 8 bases, leaving 7 bases between the germline ends. This CDR3 is CASSQRDIQYF. The CDR3 DNA reads as TGTGCCAGCAGTCAAAGGGACATTCAGTACTTC.

This rearrangement joins TRBV18 to TRBJ2-7; D is tentatively TRBD1 or TRBD2 (6 bases each). V was clipped by 3 bases and J by 4 bases, with 16 bases between them. The CDR3 consists of 15 residues. The germline CDR1 and CDR2 sequences are KGHSH and LQKENI. This chain's CDR3 is CASSPARGQGYEQYF. CDR3 nucleotides: TGTGCCAGCTCACCCGCTCGGGGGCAGGGGTACGAGCAGTACTTC.

This clone was counted once. V is TRBV11-2 and J is TRBJ2-4, with 12 bases that match TRBD2. This CDR3 has 14 residues. J was trimmed by 7 bases and V by 5 bases; bases with no gene match: 3. Germline V gene data show CDR1 as SGHAT and CDR2 as FQNNGV. The CDR3 reads CASSRLAGVNIQYF. CDR3 bases: TGTGCCAGCAGCCGACTAGCGGGAGTCAACATTCAGTACTTC.

On this clone itself: Other DNA sequences within the sample encode an identical CDR3. J is TRBJ2-5 and V is TRBV20-1; D possibly corresponds to TRBD2 (5 bases). The CDR3 spans 11 residues. Per germline, CDR1 DFQATT and CDR2 SNEGSKA (reference sequence). Deletions cut 6 bases from V and 5 bases from J, with 10 bases between. Written as DNA, the CDR3 is TGCAGTGCCCGGCCGGGGGAGACCCAGTACTTC. This translates into CSARPGETQYF.

V gene TRBV7-2 combines with J gene TRBJ2-7; 9 bases map to TRBD1. The CDR3 runs to 19 residues. Germline V CDR1 and CDR2: SGHTA, FQGNSA. Unmatched junction bases numbered 19, after V lost 7 bases and J lost 0 bases. The CDR3 DNA follows: TGTGCCAGCACCCTAGTCGGGTTATCCGGACAGGGGACCTCCTACGAGCAGTACTTC. Translated: CASTLVGLSGQGTSYEQYF.

This chain uses TRBV9 with TRBJ1-3; TRBD1 matches 7 bases. The CDR3 is 16 residues long. Unmatched junction bases numbered 7, after V lost 4 bases and J lost 0 bases. CDR1 is SGDLS, CDR2 YYNGEE, per germline. The CDR3 is CASSPDRPFSGNTIYF. CDR3 DNA: TGTGCCAGCAGCCCGGACAGGCCCTTCTCTGGAAACACCATATATTTT.

V gene TRBV6-6 combines with J gene TRBJ2-5, with 8 bases matching TRBD1. The CDR3 covers 14 residues. The trim removed 5 bases at V and 5 bases at J, leaving 7 bases unmatched. The germline V gene has CDR1 MNHNY and CDR2 SVGAGI (reference sequence). The CDR3 spells CASSKAGGSETQYF. The CDR3 DNA follows: TGTGCCAGCAGTAAGGCAGGGGGCTCGGAGACCCAGTACTTC.

The CDR3 region is CASSPSSGRANEKLFF. The CDR3 DNA follows: TGTGCCAGCAGCCCTTCCTCAGGGAGGGCCAATGAAAAACTGTTTTTT. V and J are TRBV27 and TRBJ1-4, with D possibly matching TRBD1 (5 bases). Trimming stripped 6 bases from V and 5 bases from J, with 19 bases between. Germline V gene data show CDR1 as MNHEY and CDR2 as SMNVEV (reference sequence). The CDR3 runs 16 residues.

V is TRBV5-4 and J is TRBJ2-5, with 13 bases aligning to TRBD2. Germline loops: CDR1 SGHNT, CDR2 YYREEE (reference sequence). CDR3 size: 16 residues. The J segment lost 0 bases and the V segment lost 2 bases, leaving 1 base of the junction unmatched. CDR3 DNA sequence: TGTGCCAGCAGCTTACTAGCGGGAGGGCACCAAGAGACCCAGTACTTC. Translation gives CASSLLAGGHQETQYF.

On this clone: The same CDR3 is also encoded by other DNA sequences in this sample. This chain uses TRBV5-4 with TRBJ2-3; 11 bases fit TRBD2. The CDR3 has 13 residues. Germline-derived CDR1 and CDR2 are SGHNT and YYREEE (reference sequence). V lost 8 bases, J lost 5 bases, and 4 bases stayed unmatched. CDR3 residues: CASGLAGGDTQYF. The DNA for the CDR3 is TGTGCCAGTGGGCTAGCGGGAGGAGATACGCAGTATTTT.

The chain recombines TRBV4-1 with TRBJ2-2, with a tentative D call TRBD1 (6 bases). Germline lookup yields CDR1 MGHRA and CDR2 YSYEKL. Trimming stripped 1 base from V and 1 base from J, with 19 bases between. The CDR3 has 19 residues. DNA of the CDR3: TGCGCCAGCAGCCAAGCAAGCATCGTGGGGGCCGTGAACACCGGGGAGCTGTTTTTT. This translates into CASSQASIVGAVNTGELFF.

The chain is built from TRBV4-1 and TRBJ2-5; tentatively, D is TRBD1 (6 bases). The V gene's germline CDR1 is MGHRA and CDR2 YSYEKL. V lost 3 bases to trimming and J lost 1 base, with 12 bases between them. The CDR3 spans 15 residues. This chain's CDR3 is CASSHSTGSQETQYF. DNA of the CDR3: TGCGCCAGCAGCCATTCGACAGGTAGCCAAGAGACCCAGTACTTC.

The rearrangement links TRBV30 to TRBJ1-2, with 7 bases matching TRBD1. Germline V gene lookup returns CDR1 GTSNPN and CDR2 SVGIG (reference sequence). CDR3 size: 14 residues. The V and J ends lost 4 bases and 4 bases, in that order; junction bases with no gene match: 9. The CDR3: CAWTRGQYSYGYTF. The CDR3 nucleotides are TGTGCCTGGACCCGGGGACAGTACTCCTATGGCTACACCTTC.

The chain carries TRBV7-2 and TRBJ2-7, with a possible D match to TRBD1 (5 bases). The CDR3 runs to 15 residues. The V and J ends lost 4 bases and 3 bases respectively, with 16 bases between them. Germline assignment: CDR1 SGHTA and CDR2 FQGNSA. CDR3 sequence reads: CASSSPRTRIYEQYF. The CDR3 DNA sequence: TGTGCCAGCAGCTCGCCTAGGACAAGAATCTACGAGCAGTACTTC.

The V gene is TRBV16, the J gene TRBJ1-5; 7 positions agree with TRBD1. The trim removed 3 bases at V and 4 bases at J, leaving 6 bases unmatched. Germline V gene data show CDR1 as KGHSY and CDR2 as FQNENV. The CDR3 is 15 amino acids. This chain's CDR3 is CASSQQQGINQPQHF. In nucleotides, the CDR3 is TGTGCCAGCAGCCAGCAACAGGGGATAAATCAGCCCCAGCATTTT.

The J gene is TRBJ2-2, the V gene TRBV7-9; unclear D gene. Germline V gives CDR1 SEHNR, CDR2 FQNEAQ (reference sequence). Trimming removed 5 bases at V and 0 bases at J, with 13 bases between. The CDR3 has 16 amino acids. CDR3 sequence (DNA): TGTGCCAGCAGCCGACCGGACGAGCCGAACACCGGGGAGCTGTTTTTT. Its translation is CASSRPDEPNTGELFF.

On this clone itself: The sample carries other DNA sequences with the same CDR3. This rearrangement joins TRBV5-1 to TRBJ2-1; D call uncertain. CDR3 size: 13 residues. V dropped 0 bases and J dropped 6 bases, with 7 bases sitting between them. Germline V CDR1 and CDR2: SGHRS, YFSETQ. The CDR3 DNA is TGCGCCAGCAGCTTGGGCTTAGGCAATGAGCAGTTCTTC. Translation: CASSLGLGNEQFF.

The V call is TRBV19, the J call TRBJ2-1; D is tentatively TRBD1 or TRBD2 (5 bases each). Per germline, CDR1 LNHDA and CDR2 SQIVND (reference sequence). CDR3 size: 15 residues. V lost 6 bases to trimming and J lost 8 bases, with 20 bases between them. CDR3 DNA sequence: TGTGCCAGTAGCGGACATTTAAGGGACCAACATGAGCAGTTCTTC. Encoded protein: CASSGHLRDQHEQFF.

The chain recombines TRBV30 with TRBJ1-4; D gene uncertain. The CDR3 contains 12 residues. The germline V gene has CDR1 GTSNPN and CDR2 SVGIG (reference sequence). Deletions cut 6 bases from V and 5 bases from J, with 10 bases between. The CDR3 DNA sequence: TGTGCCTGTTCCCGGGCGAATGAAAAACTGTTTTTT. Its protein is CACSRANEKLFF.

The chain carries TRBV19 and TRBJ1-1; TRBD1 might be the D (5 bases). The CDR3 contains 15 residues. Trimming pared 6 bases from V and 0 bases from J, leaving 14 bases between. The germline CDR1 and CDR2 sequences are LNHDA and SQIVND (reference sequence). The CDR3 protein is CASSLIGTVNTEAFF. For the CDR3, the DNA is TGTGCCAGTAGCCTAATAGGGACTGTGAACACTGAAGCTTTCTTT.

The chain joins TRBV28 to TRBJ1-3; D not certain. V dropped 2 bases and J dropped 0 bases, with 11 bases sitting between them. CDR1 and CDR2 (germline): MDHEN, SYDVKM. The CDR3 length is 16 residues. Here the CDR3 reads CASSLAPQSSGNTIYF. CDR3 bases: TGTGCCAGCAGTTTAGCCCCACAGAGCTCTGGAAACACCATATATTTT.

Worth noting for this clone: Additional DNA sequences in this sample encode the identical CDR3. This rearrangement joins TRBV29-1 to TRBJ2-7, with D unclear. The CDR3 is made up of 12 amino acids. Trimming took 4 bases from V and 4 from J, leaving 11 bases between them. Germline V gene data show CDR1 as SQVTM and CDR2 as ANQGSEA. DNA for the CDR3: TGCAGCGTTGGTATTGGCGGTTACGAGCAGTACTTC. This codes for CSVGIGGYEQYF.

A word on this clone: Other DNA sequences in this sample translate to the same CDR3. The rearrangement uses TRBV5-1 and TRBJ1-3; D gene ambiguous. Germline assignment: CDR1 SGHRS and CDR2 YFSETQ. The CDR3 runs 15 residues. Trimming took 0 bases from V and 0 from J, leaving 7 bases between them. In DNA form, the CDR3 reads TGCGCCAGCAGCTTGGGTAGCAGCTCTGGAAACACCATATATTTT. It yields the protein CASSLGSSSGNTIYF. Using reference TRBV5-1 and TRBJ1-3 for the parts outside the CDR3, the full variable domain is KAGVTQTPRYLIKTRGQQVTLSCSPISGHRSVSWYQQTPGQGLQFLFEYFSETQRNKGNFPGRFSGRQFSNSRSEMNVSTLELGDSALYLCASSLGSSSGNTIYFGEGSWLTVV.

The chain recombines TRBV18 with TRBJ2-1; 10 bases map to TRBD2. With 6 bases clipped from V and 4 bases from J, the junction kept 9 bases outside the gene matches. Per the germline V gene, CDR1 is KGHSH and CDR2 is LQKENI. This CDR3 comprises 16 residues. CDR3 in amino acids: CASSQLAGLLYNEQFF. CDR3 sequence (DNA): TGTGCCAGCTCGCAACTAGCGGGACTTCTTTACAATGAGCAGTTCTTC.

The rearrangement uses TRBV10-3 and TRBJ1-1; perhaps TRBD1 as D (5 bases). The CDR3 consists of 13 residues. Between the trimmed V and J ends, which lost 7 bases and 2 bases, there was a span of 11 bases. Germline-derived CDR1 and CDR2 are ENHRY and SYGVKD. DNA for the CDR3: TGTGCCATCACCGACAGCGTTAACACTGAAGCTTTCTTT. Amino acid sequence: CAITDSVNTEAFF.

The chain joins TRBV7-9 to TRBJ2-7; D is possibly TRBD1 or TRBD2 (5 bases each). Looked up from germline, CDR1 is SEHNR and CDR2 is FQNEAQ (reference sequence). CDR3 size: 14 residues. Trimming removed 5 bases at V and 2 bases at J, with 13 bases between. The CDR3 spells CASSPGHSPYEQYF. In DNA form, the CDR3 reads TGTGCCAGCAGCCCGGGGCACAGCCCCTACGAGCAGTACTTC.